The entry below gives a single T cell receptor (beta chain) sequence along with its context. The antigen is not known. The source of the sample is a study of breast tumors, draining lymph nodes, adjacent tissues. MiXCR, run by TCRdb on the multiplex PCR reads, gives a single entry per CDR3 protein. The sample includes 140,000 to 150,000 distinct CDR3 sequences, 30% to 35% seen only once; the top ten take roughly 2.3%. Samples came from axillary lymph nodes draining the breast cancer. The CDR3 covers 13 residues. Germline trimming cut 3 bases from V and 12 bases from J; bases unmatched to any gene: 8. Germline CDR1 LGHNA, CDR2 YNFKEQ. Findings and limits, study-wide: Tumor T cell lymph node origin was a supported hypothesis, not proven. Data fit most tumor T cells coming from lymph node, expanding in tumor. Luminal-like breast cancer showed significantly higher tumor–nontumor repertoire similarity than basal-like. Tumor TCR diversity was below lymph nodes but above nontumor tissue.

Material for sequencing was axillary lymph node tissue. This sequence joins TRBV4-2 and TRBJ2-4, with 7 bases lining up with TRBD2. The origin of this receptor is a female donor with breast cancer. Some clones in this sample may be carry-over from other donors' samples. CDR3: CASSQKAGRYQYF. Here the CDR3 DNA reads TGTGCCAGCAGCCAGAAAGCGGGGCGATATCAGTACTTC.